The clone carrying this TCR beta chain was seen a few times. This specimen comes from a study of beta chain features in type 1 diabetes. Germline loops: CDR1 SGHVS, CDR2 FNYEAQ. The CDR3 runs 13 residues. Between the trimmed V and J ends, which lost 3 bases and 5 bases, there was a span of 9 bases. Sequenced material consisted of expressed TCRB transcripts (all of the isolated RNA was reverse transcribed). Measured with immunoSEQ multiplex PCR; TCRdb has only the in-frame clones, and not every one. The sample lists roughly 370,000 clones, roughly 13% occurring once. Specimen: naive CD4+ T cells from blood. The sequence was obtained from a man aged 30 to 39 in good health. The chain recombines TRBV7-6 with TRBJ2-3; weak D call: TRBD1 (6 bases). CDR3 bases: TGTGCCAGCAGCTTTCGGGACATAGATACGCAGTATTTT. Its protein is CASSFRDIDTQYF.